The source of this T cell receptor (beta chain) is a study of EBV T-cell therapy then PD-1 blockade in nasopharyngeal carcinoma (dated by TCRdb to the early 2020s). The time point label, as the study defines it: 266 days after commencement of treatment, after nivolumab therapy. The treatment or condition label corresponds to: AdE1-LMPpoly-expanded autologous EBV-specific T-cell therapy followed by anti-PD-1 nivolumab. The Qiagen DNeasy Kit was used to extract genomic DNA from the sorted cells. TCR beta chain deep sequencing was performed on the immunoSEQ platform. The original pipeline was this. The immunoSEQ Analyzer software was used to analyze the repertoire data. The clones in this table, taken by TCRdb from immuneACCESS, are in-frame only. Not every clone is retained; where verified, under half of the shortfall comes from an unresolved V gene, and the cause of the rest is unknown. V, J and clone size reflect that table, while D and trimming were determined from the DNA. The sample table lists around 19,000 clones, about 86% of them with a count of one. The ten largest account for roughly 30% of the sample.

To note about this clone: It lacks a known antigen. The sample holds no much larger clone one base away, and base qualities are not on file.

The CDR3 holds 12 amino acids from the cysteine to the phenylalanine. Of the read, only the CDR3 DNA is kept; its 36 bases are in frame from base 1. Taken from the germline V gene (reference sequence), the CDR1 and CDR2 loops are MNHEY and SMNVEV. The junction shows trimming of 8 bases on V and 2 bases on J, plus 9 bases between the germline ends. This TCR was sampled from a man aged 35 to 55 with nasopharyngeal carcinoma. Recombination linked TRBV27 to TRBJ1-2; a tentative D call is TRBD1 (6 bases match). The specimen comprised CD8+ T cells from blood, sampled at roughly day 270 from a patient whose treatment included autologous EBV-specific T cells and nivolumab. The CDR3 reads CASAGTNYGYTF. The DNA is as follows: TGTGCCAGCGCCGGGACAAACTATGGCTACACCTTC.